The 15 T cell receptor beta chains below all came from one sample that was sequenced in a study of blood T cells in healthy people across ages. PCR was performed a second time for about 7 to 12 cycles using a sample-barcoded 5' primer and a J-beta primer mix. TCRdb re-analysed the 5' RACE reads in MiXCR, keeping a single row per CDR3 protein. Of more than 750,000 distinct CDR3 sequences detected, under 35% appear once; the ten largest clones hold roughly 10%. These data were also reused for a study on T cells of mothers and their children.

Sequencing was performed on blood. These receptors came from a middle-aged woman in good health.

The chain uses TRBV7-9 and TRBJ1-1; a possible D gene is TRBD1 (6 bases). The V end lost 5 bases, the J end lost 0 bases, and 10 bases lay between the germline ends. The CDR3 runs 14 residues. CDR1 is SEHNR and CDR2 is FQNEAQ in the germline V gene (reference sequence). The CDR3 region is CASSPGHMNTEAFF. The CDR3 DNA reads as TGTGCCAGCAGCCCGGGACACATGAACACTGAAGCTTTCTTT.

Worth noting for this clonotype: Relative to the germline gene, one junction end is altered; a read error may explain this. V usage is TRBV9 and J usage is TRBJ2-7, with 8 nucleotides matching TRBD2. This CDR3 has 15 residues. Per the germline V gene, CDR1 is SGDLS and CDR2 is YYNGEE. CDR3: CACSVSAGGAYEQYF. DNA of the CDR3: TGTGCCTGCAGCGTATCAGCCGGGGGGGCCTACGAGCAGTACTTC.

Notes on this clonotype: A read error may explain this, as a much larger clone is one base away. CDR3 amino acids: CASRLSRVDEKLFF. The CDR3 bases are TGTGCCAGCAGGTTAAGCAGGGTAGATGAAAAACTGTTTTTT. This chain links TRBV27 with TRBJ1-4; D is possibly TRBD1 (5 bases). V was pared by 6 bases and J by 6 bases, with 14 bases between. The CDR3 spans 14 residues. From germline, CDR1 is MNHEY and CDR2 SMNVEV (reference sequence).

This clonotype was seen a few times. The chain links TRBV28 to TRBJ2-3, with D possibly being TRBD2 (6 bases). Trimming stripped 3 bases from V and 5 bases from J, with 15 bases between. This CDR3 is 15 amino acids long. Germline V gene data show CDR1 as MDHEN and CDR2 as SYDVKM. The DNA for the CDR3 is TGTGCCAGCAGTTTCACCCGCGGGGTGCAAGATACGCAGTATTTT. Translation gives CASSFTRGVQDTQYF.

The table lists this clonotype with a few counts. This chain connects TRBV2 to TRBJ2-2; D may correspond to TRBD1 or TRBD2 (6 bases each). The germline V gene has CDR1 SNHLY and CDR2 FYNNEI. Trimming took 2 bases from V and 1 from J, leaving 8 bases between them. The CDR3 length is 15 residues. The CDR3 protein is CASSERGLNTGELFF. DNA for the CDR3: TGTGCCAGCAGTGAACGGGGGCTGAACACCGGGGAGCTGTTTTTT.

With regard to this clonotype: A read error may account for a junction end that differs from germline. The genes are TRBV7-2 and TRBJ1-2; D gene unclear. The germline V gene encodes CDR1 SGHTA and CDR2 FQGNSA. This CDR3 has 13 amino acids. DNA of the CDR3: TGTGCCAGCAGCGCTCCTCGGAACTCTGGCTACACCTTC. Translation: CASSAPRNSGYTF.

This chain uses TRBV5-1 with TRBJ2-3; the match to TRBD2 covers 10 bases. This CDR3 has 16 residues. The V and J ends lost 0 bases and 2 bases, in that order; junction bases with no gene match: 3. Germline V CDR1 and CDR2: SGHRS, YFSETQ. CDR3 protein: CASSLGTSGDTDTQYF. CDR3 DNA: TGCGCCAGCAGCTTGGGCACTAGCGGGGACACAGATACGCAGTATTTT.

This clonotype turned up a few times. The chain couples TRBV9 to TRBJ2-2; 8 nucleotides agree with TRBD2. CDR3 size: 14 residues. The germline V gene has CDR1 SGDLS and CDR2 YYNGEE. Unmatched junction bases numbered 2, after V lost 6 bases and J lost 1 base. For the CDR3, the DNA is TGTGCCAGCAATCGGGGGGGGAACACCGGGGAGCTGTTTTTT. It translates to CASNRGGNTGELFF. The full variable domain, completed using reference TRBV9 and TRBJ2-2, is DSGVTQTPKHLITATGQRVTLRCSPRSGDLSVYWYQQSLDQGLQFLIQYYNGEERAKGNILERFSAQQFPDLHSELNLSSLELGDSALYFCASNRGGNTGELFFGEGSRLTVL.

This clonotype was recorded once. This sequence joins TRBV5-1 and TRBJ2-3; D is uncertain. Trimming removed 0 bases at V and 2 bases at J, with 13 bases between. CDR3 length equals 16 residues. Per germline, CDR1 SGHRS and CDR2 YFSETQ. CDR3 sequence: CASSLGYHLSTDTQYF. The CDR3 DNA sequence: TGCGCCAGCAGCTTGGGTTATCACCTGTCCACAGATACGCAGTATTTT.

This clonotype was counted between two and nine times. The V gene is TRBV7-8, the J gene TRBJ1-3, with a possible D match to TRBD1 (5 bases). The CDR3 runs 16 residues. Germline V gene lookup returns CDR1 SGHVS and CDR2 FQNEAQ. Trimming pared 4 bases from V and 0 bases from J, leaving 13 bases between. Written as DNA, the CDR3 is TGTGCCAGCAGCTCAACCCCAGGGAACTCTGGAAACACCATATATTTT. As protein: CASSSTPGNSGNTIYF.

Ten or more counts support this clonotype. The V call is TRBV18, the J call TRBJ2-7; 10 positions match TRBD1. CDR3 length equals 14 residues. Trimming at V came to 6 bases and at J to 2 bases, leaving 4 bases not matched to a gene. CDR1 and CDR2 (germline): KGHSH, LQKENI. The CDR3 loop is CASSPDRGAYEQYF. DNA for the CDR3: TGTGCCAGCTCCCCGGACAGGGGGGCCTACGAGCAGTACTTC. The complete variable domain, with remaining parts taken from reference TRBV18 and TRBJ2-7, reads NAGVMQNPRHLVRRRGQEARLRCSPMKGHSHVYWYRQLPEEGLKFMVYLQKENIIDESGMPKERFSAEFPKEGPSILRIQQVVRGDSAAYFCASSPDRGAYEQYFGPGTRLTVT.

This clonotype was seen a few times. The chain has TRBV7-9 and TRBJ1-1, with D possibly being TRBD1 (6 bases). The CDR3 is 14 amino acids. Germline V lookup: CDR1 SEHNR, CDR2 FQNEAQ (reference sequence). V lost 5 bases and J 3 bases, leaving 13 bases between the germline ends. CDR3 sequence: CASSPRGGDTEAFF. The CDR3 nucleotides are TGTGCCAGCAGCCCTAGGGGGGGCGACACTGAAGCTTTCTTT.

The V and J genes are TRBV6-1 and TRBJ2-5; D is perhaps TRBD2 (6 bases). The CDR3 consists of 14 residues. V dropped 5 bases and J dropped 11 bases, with 21 bases sitting between them. Germline CDR1 is MNHNS and CDR2 is SASEGT. In DNA form, the CDR3 reads TGTGCCAGCAGTTTTCGGGGGATGTCAGAGGAGCAGTACTTC. Translated, it gives CASSFRGMSEEQYF.

As regards this clonotype: A much larger clone lies one base from this, so it may be a read error. The conserved final phenylalanine or tryptophan is absent from the CDR3, which likely points to a read error. The rearrangement joins TRBV15 to TRBJ2-5; possibly TRBD2 for D (5 bases). The V gene's germline CDR1 is LNHNV and CDR2 YYDKDF (reference sequence). The CDR3 loop spans 12 amino acids. V lost 5 bases, J lost 5 bases, and 9 bases lay in between. For the CDR3, the DNA is TGTGCCACCAGCCTAGCTAGGGAGACCCAGTACTTG. It yields the protein CATSLARETQYL.

This clonotype was observed many times. The V gene is TRBV7-2, the J gene TRBJ2-5; the D gene could be TRBD1 or TRBD2 (5 bases each). The CDR3 extends over 15 amino acids. Germline-derived CDR1 and CDR2 are SGHTA and FQGNSA. Trimming removed 6 bases at V and 4 bases at J, with 18 bases between. CDR3 nucleotides: TGTGCCAGCAGTCCCCAGCTAGGGACCGGAGAGACCCAGTACTTC. Residues: CASSPQLGTGETQYF.